Each of the 15 T cell receptor beta chains below was sequenced from the same sample in a study of Graves' ophthalmopathy and Graves' hyperthyroidism. CDR3 regions of TCR beta were amplified from RNA transcripts. The first round was an RT-PCR with HTBI primers, and the second round was a multiplex PCR. TCRdb processed the multiplex PCR reads anew with MiXCR; each CDR3 protein has one entry. The sample lists over a million distinct CDR3 sequences, about 36% occurring once. The specimen sequenced was peripheral blood or thyroid tissue (not recorded which). These receptors all come from an adult man with Graves' hyperthyroidism.

This sequence joins TRBV19 and TRBJ1-6; D is possibly TRBD1 (6 bases). The germline V gene encodes CDR1 LNHDA and CDR2 SQIVND (reference sequence). CDR3 length: 14 amino acids. The ends were cut back, 3 bases at V and 7 bases at J, with 10 bases in the middle. The CDR3 bases are TGTGCCAGTAGTATTGCGGGGGGCAATTCACCCCTCCACTTT. As protein: CASSIAGGNSPLHF.

The chain combines TRBV29-1 with TRBJ1-2; D is perhaps TRBD1 (6 bases). This CDR3 is 13 amino acids long. The germline V gene has CDR1 SQVTM and CDR2 ANQGSEA. V was pared by 7 bases and J by 4 bases, with 16 bases between. CDR3 loop: CSARGTSGYGYTF. The CDR3 DNA is TGCAGCGCCCGAGGGACATCCGGCTATGGCTACACCTTC. Full variable domain (missing parts from reference TRBV29-1 and TRBJ1-2): SAVISQKPSRDICQRGTSLTIQCQVDSQVTMMFWYRQQPGQSLTLIATANQGSEATYESGFVIDKFPISRPNLTFSTLTVSNMSPEDSSIYLCSARGTSGYGYTFGSGTRLTVV.

This clonotype has ten or more counts. The chain is built from TRBV19 and TRBJ1-5; perhaps TRBD1 as D (6 bases). V lost 7 bases and J 4 bases, leaving 8 bases between the germline ends. CDR3 length: 12 amino acids. Germline CDR1 reads LNHDA; CDR2 reads SQIVND (reference sequence). The CDR3 here is CASTRGNQPQHF. CDR3 in DNA: TGTGCCAGTACCAGGGGAAATCAGCCCCAGCATTTT.

This clonotype was picked up many times. V and J are TRBV7-6 and TRBJ2-5; 10 nucleotides match TRBD1. Trimming at V came to 5 bases and at J to 1 base, leaving 7 bases not matched to a gene. Germline CDR1 reads SGHVS; CDR2 reads FNYEAQ. The length of the CDR3 is 16 residues. CDR3 nucleotide sequence: TGTGCCAGCAGCCTGAGGACAGGGGGTTTCCAAGAGACCCAGTACTTC. Translating gives CASSLRTGGFQETQYF.

The table lists this clonotype with many counts. The chain couples TRBV7-2 to TRBJ1-5; a possible D gene is TRBD1 (5 bases). V was clipped by 4 bases and J by 1 base, with 11 bases between them. The germline CDR1 and CDR2 sequences are SGHTA and FQGNSA. This CDR3 region has 15 residues. The CDR3: CASSYTRGSNQPQHF. CDR3 sequence (DNA): TGTGCCAGCAGCTATACGCGGGGCAGCAATCAGCCCCAGCATTTT.

This clonotype appeared many times. The V and J genes are TRBV15 and TRBJ2-3; TRBD2 agrees at 9 bases. Unmatched junction bases numbered 8, after V lost 0 bases and J lost 4 bases. This CDR3 comprises 17 residues. Germline V lookup: CDR1 LNHNV, CDR2 YYDKDF (reference sequence). The CDR3 loop reads CATSRDRAGGPADTQYF. CDR3 nucleotide sequence: TGTGCCACCAGCAGAGATAGGGCGGGGGGGCCAGCAGATACGCAGTATTTT.

This clonotype has just a few counts. The gene calls are TRBV7-9 and TRBJ1-4, with D possibly being TRBD1 (5 bases). Germline loops: CDR1 SEHNR, CDR2 FQNEAQ (reference sequence). Trimming stripped 5 bases from V and 5 bases from J, with 18 bases between. The CDR3 runs to 16 residues. The DNA for the CDR3 is TGTGCCAGCAGCCAACCTCCGGGACTGTCAAATGAAAAACTGTTTTTT. Protein product: CASSQPPGLSNEKLFF.

This clonotype occurred a few times. The chain joins TRBV5-1 to TRBJ2-7; possibly TRBD2 for D (6 bases). V was trimmed by 0 bases and J by 4 bases, leaving 14 bases between them. This CDR3 contains 15 residues. Germline V gene data show CDR1 as SGHRS and CDR2 as YFSETQ. The CDR3 spells CASSLEGGDLYEQYF. CDR3 nucleotide sequence: TGCGCCAGCAGCTTGGAGGGCGGGGATCTTTACGAGCAGTACTTC. The entire variable domain, with the rest obtained from reference TRBV5-1 and TRBJ2-7, is as follows: KAGVTQTPRYLIKTRGQQVTLSCSPISGHRSVSWYQQTPGQGLQFLFEYFSETQRNKGNFPGRFSGRQFSNSRSEMNVSTLELGDSALYLCASSLEGGDLYEQYFGPGTRLTVT.

Of note for this clonotype: The junction departs from germline at one end; a sequencing error may be responsible. The rearrangement uses TRBV5-6 and TRBJ2-7, with a possible D match to TRBD2 (6 bases). This CDR3 contains 11 residues. CDR1 is SGHDT and CDR2 is YYEEEE in the germline V gene. The CDR3 is CAGSLGGEQYF. As DNA, the CDR3 is TGTGCCGGCAGCTTGGGAGGTGAGCAGTACTTC.

This clonotype came up a few times. This chain joins TRBV20-1 and TRBJ1-1, with a possible D match to TRBD1 (5 bases). V lost 5 bases and J lost 6, with 13 bases in between. Germline CDR1 reads DFQATT; CDR2 reads SNEGSKA (reference sequence). The CDR3 covers 12 residues. This chain's CDR3 is CSAGRGSAEAFF. The CDR3 coding sequence is TGCAGTGCTGGGAGGGGTTCGGCTGAAGCTTTCTTT.

This chain uses TRBV2 with TRBJ1-6; D is uncertain. CDR1 is SNHLY, CDR2 FYNNEI, per germline. V lost 1 base to trimming and J lost 11 bases, with 12 bases between them. This CDR3 is 14 amino acids long. The CDR3 DNA follows: TGTGCCAGCAGTGAAGGCTGGACGAATACACCCCTCCACTTT. Its protein is CASSEGWTNTPLHF.

This chain uses TRBV19 with TRBJ1-5; 7 nucleotides match TRBD1. There are 12 residues in the CDR3. Germline V lookup: CDR1 LNHDA, CDR2 SQIVND (reference sequence). The trim removed 7 bases at V and 14 bases at J, leaving 11 bases unmatched. As DNA, the CDR3 is TGTGCCAGTACCAACAGGGGCTCCTACGAGCATTTT. It codes for CASTNRGSYEHF. The whole variable domain, remainder taken from reference TRBV19 and TRBJ1-5, is DGGITQSPKYLFRKEGQNVTLSCEQNLNHDAMYWYRQDPGQGLRLIYYSQIVNDFQKGDIAEGYSVSREKKESFPLTVTSAQKNPTAFYLCASTNRGSYEHFGDGTRLSIL.

This clonotype was counted ten times or more. CDR3 nucleotide sequence: TGTGCCAGCAGCGTAGGCCTCTCTGGAAACACCATATATTTT. Translating gives CASSVGLSGNTIYF. The chain joins TRBV9 to TRBJ1-3; no firm D call. V lost 0 bases and J lost 0, with 4 bases in between. The CDR3 is 14 residues long. Per germline, CDR1 SGDLS and CDR2 YYNGEE.

The chain combines TRBV7-8 with TRBJ2-7; TRBD1 matches at 11 bases. Germline V gene data show CDR1 as SGHVS and CDR2 as FQNEAQ. This CDR3 has 17 residues. Trimming removed 6 bases from V and 3 bases from J; junction bases left unmatched: 13. DNA for the CDR3: TGTGCCAGCAGACGAACCGGGACAGGGGGTAGTCGCTACGAGCAGTACTTC. It yields the protein CASRRTGTGGSRYEQYF. Drawing the rest from reference TRBV7-8 and TRBJ2-7, the complete variable domain is GAGVSQSPRYKVAKRGQDVALRCDPISGHVSLFWYQQALGQGPEFLTYFQNEAQLDKSGLPSDRFFAERPEGSVSTLKIQRTQQEDSAVYLCASRRTGTGGSRYEQYFGPGTRLTVT.

The chain links TRBV5-1 to TRBJ1-2, with D possibly TRBD1 on 5 matching bases. This CDR3 is 14 amino acids long. CDR1 is SGHRS and CDR2 is YFSETQ in the germline V gene. V lost 0 bases and J lost 3, with 9 bases in between. In nucleotides, the CDR3 is TGCGCCAGCAGCTTGGTAGGGGCCGACTATGGCTACACCTTC. As protein: CASSLVGADYGYTF.